This T cell receptor beta chain was sequenced in a study of STAT5B mutations in CD4+ large granular lymphocyte leukemia. General study points: Without putative leukemic clones, patient CD4-sorted repertoires remained more clonal than healthy CD4+ repertoires. Top patient clones used TRBV06 genes more often: 8/27 versus 2/35 in controls.

As to this clone: Its matching antigen is unknown.

Sequencing was at survey level. Assay used: immunoSEQ multiplex PCR; TCRdb lists only in-frame clones, some missing. The sample contains about 30,000 clones, about four fifths of which appear only once. The CDR3 is 13 amino acids. V trimming: 0 bases; J trimming: 7 bases; junction bases outside the gene matches: 2. Germline CDR1 is KGHSY and CDR2 is FQNENV. The sample was CD4+ T cells from blood buffy coats. This clonotype originated in a human donor in good health. V is TRBV16 and J is TRBJ1-2, with TRBD1 matching 7 bases. The CDR3 DNA reads as TGTGCCAGCAGCCAATCAGACAGGGCTGGCTACACCTTC. Residues: CASSQSDRAGYTF. The full variable domain, in which reference TRBV16 and TRBJ1-2 provide the parts outside the CDR3, is GEEVAQTPKHLVRGEGQKAKLYCAPIKGHSYVFWYQQVLKNEFKFLISFQNENVFDETGMPKERFSAKCLPNSPCSLEIQATKLEDSAVYFCASSQSDRAGYTFGSGTRLTVV.